Below are 15 T cell receptor beta chains sequenced from a single sample in a study of shared clonotypes between healthy human individuals (dated by TCRdb to about 2020). For the CD8 naive samples, CD45RO-negative cells were positively selected for CCR7, yielding a CD45RA+CCR7+ population from which TemRA cells were excluded. Receptor amplification or capture employed the immunoSEQ multiplex PCR assay. As stored in TCRdb, this immuneACCESS dataset retains in-frame rearrangements with V and J assigned. A fraction of the clones does not appear; measured against another copy, unresolved V genes explain less than half of the discrepancy, and the remainder lacks a known reason. The sample includes about 2.2 million clones, with around 93% observed a single time. The ten largest make up more than 1.5% of the sample. The sample comprised naive CD8+ T cells from PBMCs. This specimen's cell subset or site label, interpreted: CD45RA+CCR7+. The receptors come from a man younger than 35 in good health. Some clones in this sample may be carry-over from other donors' samples.

The chain combines TRBV11-2 with TRBJ1-1; D not certain. Germline CDR1 SGHAT, CDR2 FQNNGV. The CDR3 is 14 residues long. The V gene lost 2 bases and the J gene lost 3 bases, with 10 bases spanning the gap. The CDR3 loop is CASSLYGIHTEAFF. DNA for the CDR3: TGTGCCAGCAGCTTATATGGAATTCACACTGAAGCTTTCTTT.

This rearrangement joins TRBV5-6 to TRBJ1-3; maybe TRBD1 (6 bases). Germline loops: CDR1 SGHDT, CDR2 YYEEEE. CDR3 length equals 16 residues. V was shortened by 4 bases and J by 0 bases, with 14 bases between the two germline ends. CDR3 loop: CASSTGQLHSGNTIYF. The CDR3, as DNA: TGTGCCAGCAGCACCGGACAGTTACACTCTGGAAACACCATATATTTT.

The chain couples TRBV7-9 to TRBJ2-7, with D hard to call. The ends were cut back, 4 bases at V and 2 bases at J, with 9 bases in the middle. The CDR3 runs 13 residues. Germline V gene data show CDR1 as SEHNR and CDR2 as FQNEAQ (reference sequence). Here the CDR3 reads CASSSLNPYEQYF. The CDR3 DNA follows: TGTGCCAGCAGCTCTTTAAACCCCTACGAGCAGTACTTC. Supplemented by reference TRBV7-9 and TRBJ2-7, the full variable domain reads DTGVSQNPRHKITKRGQNVTFRCDPISEHNRLYWYRQTLGQGPEFLTYFQNEAQLEKSRLLSDRFSAERPKGSFSTLEIQRTEQGDSAMYLCASSSLNPYEQYFGPGTRLTVT.

The chain has TRBV29-1 and TRBJ2-7, with D possibly being TRBD1 (6 bases). The CDR3 covers 13 residues. Germline V CDR1 and CDR2: SQVTM, ANQGSEA. V lost 5 bases, J lost 3 bases, and 14 bases lay in between. The CDR3 nucleotides read TGCAGCGTTTCCCAGGGGATCTTCTACGAGCAGTACTTC. Amino acid sequence: CSVSQGIFYEQYF.

As concerns this clone: This specimen includes other DNA sequences encoding the same CDR3. V is TRBV11-3 and J is TRBJ2-1; 9 positions match TRBD2. CDR3 size: 15 residues. Unmatched junction bases numbered 5, after V lost 1 base and J lost 7 bases. The V gene's germline CDR1 is SGHNT and CDR2 YENEEA. The CDR3 region has the DNA TGTGCCAGCAGCTTAGGCGGGAGGGCCTCGAATGAGCAGTTCTTC. Translating it yields CASSLGGRASNEQFF.

The chain recombines TRBV29-1 with TRBJ2-7; D uncertain. The ends were cut back, 0 bases at V and 3 bases at J, with 6 bases in the middle. In germline, CDR1 is SQVTM, CDR2 ANQGSEA. This CDR3 region has 12 residues. CDR3 sequence reads: CSVEDFGYEQYF. DNA for the CDR3: TGCAGCGTTGAAGATTTCGGCTACGAGCAGTACTTC.

The V gene is TRBV12-5, the J gene TRBJ2-1; 7 bases agree with TRBD2. In germline, CDR1 is LGHNT, CDR2 FRNRAP. Trimming took 6 bases from V and 9 from J; bases not matched to a gene: 5. The CDR3 runs 12 residues. In nucleotides, the CDR3 is TGTGCTAGTGGGCCCCCGGGGGGTGAGCAGTTCTTC. This codes for CASGPPGGEQFF.

The chain uses TRBV27 and TRBJ1-1, with D possibly TRBD1 on 5 matching bases. CDR1 is MNHEY, CDR2 SMNVEV, per germline (reference sequence). This CDR3 is 14 amino acids long. V shed 7 bases and J shed 3 bases, with 15 bases lying between them. CDR3 sequence reads: CASMEGVWDTEAFF. The CDR3 nucleotides read TGTGCCAGCATGGAAGGGGTTTGGGACACTGAAGCTTTCTTT.

This sequence joins TRBV4-2 and TRBJ2-7, with D possibly matching TRBD2 (5 bases). Trimming removed 3 bases at V and 3 bases at J, with 12 bases between. Germline V CDR1 and CDR2: LGHNA, YNFKEQ. The CDR3 is 14 amino acids. The CDR3 reads CASSQHRGSYEQYF. CDR3 nucleotides: TGTGCCAGCAGCCAGCATCGAGGGAGCTACGAGCAGTACTTC.

The chain recombines TRBV19 with TRBJ2-7; D is unresolved. Germline lookup yields CDR1 LNHDA and CDR2 SQIVND (reference sequence). V gave up 3 bases and J gave up 4 bases, with 13 bases separating them. The CDR3 covers 14 residues. This CDR3 reads CASSIGGAPYEQYF. The CDR3, as DNA: TGTGCCAGTAGTATTGGCGGAGCACCTTACGAGCAGTACTTC.

As to this clone: This sample also contains other DNA sequences that code for the same CDR3. The rearrangement joins TRBV9 to TRBJ2-2; D not certain. Trimming stripped 4 bases from V and 5 bases from J, with 6 bases between. The V gene's germline CDR1 is SGDLS and CDR2 YYNGEE. CDR3 length: 12 residues. CDR3 loop: CASSPFTGELFF. CDR3 nucleotides: TGTGCCAGCAGCCCTTTTACCGGGGAGCTGTTTTTT.

Worth noting for this clone: Different DNA sequences within this sample yield the same CDR3. This chain joins TRBV9 and TRBJ2-7; 11 bases fit TRBD2. Losses at the gene ends were 0 bases for V and 4 bases for J; bases not matched to a gene: 3. Germline assignment: CDR1 SGDLS and CDR2 YYNGEE. The CDR3 spans 15 residues. This CDR3 reads CASSVGTSGSYEQYF. Written as DNA, the CDR3 is TGTGCCAGCAGCGTAGGGACTAGCGGGTCTTACGAGCAGTACTTC.

A note on this clone: Other DNA sequences from this sample encode an identical CDR3 as well. The rearrangement links TRBV6-5 to TRBJ2-2, with 7 bases fitting TRBD2. V gave up 3 bases and J gave up 1 base; unmatched junction bases: 5. The CDR3 extends over 16 amino acids. Germline values: CDR1 MNHEY, CDR2 SVGAGI. CDR3: CASSYSAGENTGELFF. The DNA of the CDR3 is TGTGCCAGCAGTTATTCGGCGGGGGAGAACACCGGGGAGCTGTTTTTT.

Of note for this clone: The same CDR3 is also encoded by other DNA sequences in this sample. This sequence joins TRBV7-2 and TRBJ1-1; D remains ambiguous. The CDR3 length is 12 residues. V lost 3 bases and J lost 5, with 7 bases in between. In germline, CDR1 is SGHTA, CDR2 FQGNSA. The CDR3 bases are TGTGCCAGCAGCTTCGTGGGAACTGAAGCTTTCTTT. Protein product: CASSFVGTEAFF.

This clone occurred once. The chain is built from TRBV7-8 and TRBJ2-5; TRBD2 matches 13 bases. Trimming took 3 bases from V and 4 from J; bases not matched to a gene: 2. The CDR3 sequence is 15 residues long. Germline CDR1 and CDR2: SGHVS and FQNEAQ. The CDR3 nucleotides are TGTGCCAGCAGCTTTGGACTAGCGGGAGTAGAGACCCAGTACTTC. Translated, it gives CASSFGLAGVETQYF.